This record concerns one T cell receptor beta chain sequence. There are many counts of this clonotype. Its antigen target is currently unknown. The input lacks base qualities; no much larger clone sits a single base away. Library preparation employed multiplex PCR. This sample was sequenced with an Illumina HiSeq 4000. iRepertoire HTBI primers and Arm-PCR amplification of CDR3 regions were used to construct TCR beta libraries. Before sequencing, the PCR products went through gel purification. In the source study's methods: A total of around 59 TRBV and under 15 TRBJ segments were identified across samples and were used for gene usage analysis of CDR3 amino acid clonotypes. Filtered high-quality paired reads were merged into contigs using COPE and FqMerger. BLAST was used to align contigs to the IMGT TRBV, TRBD and TRBJ reference genes, and CDR3 was defined following IMGT. Highly expanded clones were defined as clonotypes with a frequency above 0.1%. Shannon entropy was used to measure repertoire diversity, and the Gini coefficient was used to measure V-J evenness. Clonotypes shared by more than one individual were considered public. TCRdb ran its own pipeline on the public reads, namely fastp trimming at Q25 and MiXCR clone calling, and kept in-frame beta chains. Identical CDR3 proteins give one entry, which carries the most common genes and DNA. In this record, the V and J calls reflect TCRdb's handling and not the investigators' own analysis. The sample table records 350,000 to 400,000 distinct CDR3 sequences; 15% to 17% of these occur just once. The ten largest make up 20% to 25% of the sample.

The sample's time point label, decoded: newly diagnosed GD, antithyroid drugs for less than 3 months. For both TCR sequencing and RNA sequencing, RNA was extracted from PBMCs using TRIzol. The diagnosis of Graves' disease was made according to American Thyroid Association guidelines. The patients came from an endocrinology department in Xi'an, China. Each patient gave roughly 8.4 milliliters of peripheral blood, collected in an EDTA anticoagulant tube. Ficoll Paque Plus density gradient separation was used to isolate PBMCs, and no additional T cell sorting was done. An Agilent 2100 Bioanalyzer and agarose gel were used to check RNA quality, while a NanoDrop 2000 measured RNA concentration. This record comes from a study of regulatory T cells in long-lasting Graves disease (dated by TCRdb to 2020 to 2023). Background on the whole study: Newly diagnosed Graves' disease patients had taken antithyroid drugs for less than 3 months. The study took place in China and was registered as a clinical trial. Peripheral blood TCR sequencing and RNA sequencing compared persistent Graves' disease patients with newly diagnosed Graves' disease patients. TCR sequencing covered about 13 persistent and some 20 newly diagnosed Graves' disease patients, about 35 samples in total. General findings and caveats noted by the study authors: Sequencing and analysis were restricted to the TCR beta chain. The small sample size was acknowledged by the authors as a limitation that may reduce accuracy. Because the primary lesion, thyroid tissue, could not be accessed, the study looked at peripheral blood alone. Compared with newly diagnosed patients, patients with persistent Graves' disease had lower TCR Shannon entropy and fewer highly expanded clones, which suggests clonal expansion. Persistent patients shared more public clonotypes among themselves (2,741) than newly diagnosed patients did (nearly 1,000). TRBV28, TRBJ1-2 and TRBJ2-5 were preferentially used in persistent disease, while TRBV20-1 and TRBJ2-1 were favored in newly diagnosed disease.

Clipping removes 1 base from V and 2 bases from J, with 2 as the unmatched junction base count. The germline V gene yields KGHSH for CDR1 and LQKENI for CDR2. Spanning cysteine to phenylalanine, the CDR3 consists of 15 amino acids. CDR3 DNA is the only sequence kept; it has 45 bases, read in frame from the first base. The receptor comes from a female donor with Graves disease. The V and J genes are TRBV18 and TRBJ2-3, with 8 middle bases fitting TRBD1. The starting material was peripheral blood mononuclear cells (PBMCs), obtained at new diagnosis, from a patient treated with antithyroid drugs. At the DNA level, the sequence is TGTGCCAGCTCACCACGGACAGGGAACACAGATACGCAGTATTTT. Its product reads: CASSPRTGNTDTQYF.